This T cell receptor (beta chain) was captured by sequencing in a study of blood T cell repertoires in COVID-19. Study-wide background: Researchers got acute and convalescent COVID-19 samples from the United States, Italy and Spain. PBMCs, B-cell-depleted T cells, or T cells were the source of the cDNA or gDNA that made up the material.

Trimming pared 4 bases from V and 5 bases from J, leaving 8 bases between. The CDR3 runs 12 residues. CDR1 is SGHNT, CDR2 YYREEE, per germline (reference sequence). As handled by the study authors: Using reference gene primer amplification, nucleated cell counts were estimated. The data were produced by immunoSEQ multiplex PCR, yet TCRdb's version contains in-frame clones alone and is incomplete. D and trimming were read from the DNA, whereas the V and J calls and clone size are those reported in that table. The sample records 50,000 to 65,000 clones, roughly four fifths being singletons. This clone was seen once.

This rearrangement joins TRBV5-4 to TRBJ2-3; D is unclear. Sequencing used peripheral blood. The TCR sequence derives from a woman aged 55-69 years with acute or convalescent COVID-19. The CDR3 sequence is CASSPYQDTQYF. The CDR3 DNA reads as TGTGCCAGCAGCCCCTACCAAGATACGCAGTATTTT.